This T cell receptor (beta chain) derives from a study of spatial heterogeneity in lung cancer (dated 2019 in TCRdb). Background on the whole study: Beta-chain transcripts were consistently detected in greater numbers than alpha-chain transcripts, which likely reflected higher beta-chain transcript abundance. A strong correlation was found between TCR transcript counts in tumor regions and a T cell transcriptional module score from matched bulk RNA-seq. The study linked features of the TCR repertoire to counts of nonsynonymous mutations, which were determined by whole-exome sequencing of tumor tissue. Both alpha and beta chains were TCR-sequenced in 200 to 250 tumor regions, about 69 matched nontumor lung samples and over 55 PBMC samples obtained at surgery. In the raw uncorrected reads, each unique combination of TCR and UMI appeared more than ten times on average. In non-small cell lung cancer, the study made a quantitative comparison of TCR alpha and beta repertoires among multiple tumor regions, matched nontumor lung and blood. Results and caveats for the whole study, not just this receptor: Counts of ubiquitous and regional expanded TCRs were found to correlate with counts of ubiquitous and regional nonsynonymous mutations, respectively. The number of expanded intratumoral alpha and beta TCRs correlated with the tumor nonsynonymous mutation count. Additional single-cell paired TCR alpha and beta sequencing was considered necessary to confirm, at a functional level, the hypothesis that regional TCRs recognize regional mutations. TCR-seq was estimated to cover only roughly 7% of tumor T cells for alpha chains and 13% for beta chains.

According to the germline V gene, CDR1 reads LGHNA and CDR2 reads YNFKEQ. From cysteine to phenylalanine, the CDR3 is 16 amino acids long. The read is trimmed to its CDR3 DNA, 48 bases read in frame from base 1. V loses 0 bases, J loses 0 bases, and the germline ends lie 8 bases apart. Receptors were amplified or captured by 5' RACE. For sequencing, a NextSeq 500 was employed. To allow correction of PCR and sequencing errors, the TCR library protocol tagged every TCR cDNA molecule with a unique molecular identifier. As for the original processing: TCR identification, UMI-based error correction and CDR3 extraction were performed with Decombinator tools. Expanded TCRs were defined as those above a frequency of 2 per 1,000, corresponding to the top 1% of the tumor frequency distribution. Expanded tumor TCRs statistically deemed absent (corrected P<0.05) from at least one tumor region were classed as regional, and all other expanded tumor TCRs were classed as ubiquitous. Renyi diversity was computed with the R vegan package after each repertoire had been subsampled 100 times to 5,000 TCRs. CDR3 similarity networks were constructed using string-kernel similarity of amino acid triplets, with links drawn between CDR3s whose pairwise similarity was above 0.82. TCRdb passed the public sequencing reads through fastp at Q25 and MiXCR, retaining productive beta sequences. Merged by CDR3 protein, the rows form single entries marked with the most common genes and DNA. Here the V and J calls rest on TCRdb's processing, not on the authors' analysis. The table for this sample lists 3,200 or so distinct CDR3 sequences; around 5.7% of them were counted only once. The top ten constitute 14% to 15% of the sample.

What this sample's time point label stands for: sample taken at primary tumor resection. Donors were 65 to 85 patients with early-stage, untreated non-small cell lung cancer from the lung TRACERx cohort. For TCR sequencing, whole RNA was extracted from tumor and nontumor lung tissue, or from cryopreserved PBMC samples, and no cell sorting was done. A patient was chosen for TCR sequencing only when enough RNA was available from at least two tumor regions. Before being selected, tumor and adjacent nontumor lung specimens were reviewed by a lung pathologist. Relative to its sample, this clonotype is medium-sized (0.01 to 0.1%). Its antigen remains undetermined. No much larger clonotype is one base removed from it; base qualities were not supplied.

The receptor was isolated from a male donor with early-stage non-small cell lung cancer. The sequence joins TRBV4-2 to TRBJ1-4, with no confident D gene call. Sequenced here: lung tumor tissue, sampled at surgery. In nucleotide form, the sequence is TGTGCCAGCAGCCAAGATATACGGCCAACTAATGAAAAACTGTTTTTT. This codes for CASSQDIRPTNEKLFF.